Reported below is one T cell receptor (beta chain). This record comes from a study of monozygotic twins with inflammatory bowel disease. Template switching incorporated UMIs with a 6-nucleotide sample barcode. TCRdb re-called the 5' RACE reads and shows each CDR3 protein once, DNA omitted. The sample spans approximately 100,000 distinct CDR3 sequences; the ten largest clones claim roughly 12%. This CDR3 is 14 amino acids long. CDR1 and CDR2 from the germline V gene are MDHEN and SYDVKM. The sample comprised blood. The rearrangement uses TRBV28 and TRBJ1-1. The sequence was obtained from a human donor with ulcerative colitis or Crohn's disease, or a healthy co-twin of an affected twin (not recorded which). The CDR3 sequence is CASSLVGMNTEAFF.